This T cell receptor beta chain originates from a study of cytomegalovirus exposure and HLA in healthy donors. This CDR3 is 14 amino acids long. Trimming removed 4 bases at V and 5 bases at J, with 15 bases between. Germline V lookup: CDR1 LNHDA, CDR2 SQIVND (reference sequence). Worth noting for this clone: The antigen is undetermined.

The study ran its PCR with 60 Vbeta and 13 Jbeta primers. Data came from immunoSEQ multiplex PCR; TCRdb stores just in-frame clones and leaves some out. The table lists about 120,000 clones, over 15% of them singletons. The study, taken as a whole, reports: A later look showed TCR association rates differing by HLA locus, highest for DRB1 and lowest for HLA-C. A cluster of highly shared sequence variants was likely a sequencing artifact. Earlier findings revealed that most TCR beta V segments proved productive either about 87% or about 30% of the time. According to the study, around 160 TCR beta chains were cytomegalovirus-associated.

V usage is TRBV19 and J usage is TRBJ2-7, with TRBD2 as a possible D gene (5 bases). The sample consisted of PBMCs. The receptor comes from a woman in her late teens or twenties in good health and CMV-seronegative. Here the CDR3 DNA reads TGTGCCAGTAGTACCCCGGGGTCTGGCCACGAGCAGTACTTC. Protein sequence: CASSTPGSGHEQYF.